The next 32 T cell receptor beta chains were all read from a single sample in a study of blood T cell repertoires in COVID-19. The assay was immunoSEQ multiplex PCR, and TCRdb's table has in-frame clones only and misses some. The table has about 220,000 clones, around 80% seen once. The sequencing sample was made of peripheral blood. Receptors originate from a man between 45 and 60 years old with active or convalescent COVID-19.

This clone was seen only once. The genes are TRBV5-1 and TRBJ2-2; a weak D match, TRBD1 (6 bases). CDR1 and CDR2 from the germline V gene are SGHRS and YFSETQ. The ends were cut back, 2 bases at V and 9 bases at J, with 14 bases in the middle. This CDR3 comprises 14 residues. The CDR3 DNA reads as TGCGCCAGCAGCTTAAACGGTGGGACAAGGGAGCTGTTTTTT. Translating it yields CASSLNGGTRELFF.

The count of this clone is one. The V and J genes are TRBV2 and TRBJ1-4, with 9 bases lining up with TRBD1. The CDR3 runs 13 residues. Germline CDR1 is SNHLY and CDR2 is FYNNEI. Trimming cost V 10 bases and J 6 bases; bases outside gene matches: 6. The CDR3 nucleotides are TGTGCCACCAGACAGGGGGAGTATGAAAAACTGTTTTTT. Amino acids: CATRQGEYEKLFF. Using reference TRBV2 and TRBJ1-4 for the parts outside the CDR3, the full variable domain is EPEVTQTPSHQVTQMGQEVILRCVPISNHLYFYWYRQILGQKVEFLVSFYNNEISEKSEIFDDQFSVERPDGSNFTLKIRSTKLEDSAMYFCATRQGEYEKLFFGSGTQLSVL.

As DNA, the CDR3 is TGTGCCAGCAGCTCGCCGGACAGGGCCACAGATACGCAGTATTTT. Its protein product is CASSSPDRATDTQYF. The chain recombines TRBV7-9 with TRBJ2-3; 8 nucleotides match TRBD1. CDR1 is SEHNR and CDR2 is FQNEAQ in the germline V gene (reference sequence). The CDR3 has 15 residues. V was clipped by 4 bases and J by 2 bases; unmatched bases: 5. The complete variable domain, with remaining parts taken from reference TRBV7-9 and TRBJ2-3, reads DTGVSQNPRHKITKRGQNVTFRCDPISEHNRLYWYRQTLGQGPEFLTYFQNEAQLEKSRLLSDRFSAERPKGSFSTLEIQRTEQGDSAMYLCASSSPDRATDTQYFGPGTRLTVL.

CDR3 in amino acids: CASSFSSGGTGGETQYF. The CDR3, as DNA: TGCGCCAGCAGCTTTTCTAGCGGGGGCACTGGGGGAGAGACCCAGTACTTC. This chain connects TRBV5-1 to TRBJ2-5, with 10 positions matching TRBD2. This CDR3 comprises 17 residues. Germline CDR1 is SGHRS and CDR2 is YFSETQ. Unmatched junction bases numbered 11, after V lost 2 bases and J lost 4 bases.

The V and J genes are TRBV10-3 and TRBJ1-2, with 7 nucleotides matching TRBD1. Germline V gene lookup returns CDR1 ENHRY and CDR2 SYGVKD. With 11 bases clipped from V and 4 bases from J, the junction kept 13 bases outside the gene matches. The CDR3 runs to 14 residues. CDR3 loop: CASSGQLTTYGYTF. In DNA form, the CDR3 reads TGTGCCTCGTCGGGACAGCTAACAACCTATGGCTACACCTTC.

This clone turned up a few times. The CDR3: CASGQGQNNSPLHF. The DNA of the CDR3 is TGTGCCAGCGGACAGGGCCAAAATAATTCACCCCTCCACTTT. The V call is TRBV19, the J call TRBJ1-6; TRBD1 matches at 8 bases. The CDR3 is 14 amino acids. V trimming: 9 bases; J trimming: 5 bases; junction bases outside the gene matches: 6. CDR1 and CDR2 from the germline V gene are LNHDA and SQIVND (reference sequence).

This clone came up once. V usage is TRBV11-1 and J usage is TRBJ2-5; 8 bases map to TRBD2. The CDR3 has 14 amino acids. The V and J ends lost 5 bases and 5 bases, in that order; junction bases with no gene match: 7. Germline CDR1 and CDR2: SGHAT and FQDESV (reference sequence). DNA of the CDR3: TGTGCCAGCAGCCCGACTAGCGTCTGGGAGACCCAGTACTTC. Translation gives CASSPTSVWETQYF.

CDR3 loop: CASSRDRGGEKLFF. The CDR3 region has the DNA TGTGCCAGCAGCCGGGACAGGGGTGGTGAAAAACTGTTTTTT. The V and J genes are TRBV7-9 and TRBJ1-4, with 10 bases lining up with TRBD1. Germline values: CDR1 SEHNR, CDR2 FQNEAQ (reference sequence). The ends lost 5 bases at V and 7 bases at J; junction bases unmatched: 4. The CDR3 sequence is 14 residues long.

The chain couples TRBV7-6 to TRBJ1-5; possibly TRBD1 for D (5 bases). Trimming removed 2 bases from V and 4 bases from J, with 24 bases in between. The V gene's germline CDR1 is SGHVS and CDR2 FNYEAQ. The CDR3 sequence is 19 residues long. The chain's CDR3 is CASSLMGGTRGHHNQPQHF. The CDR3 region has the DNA TGTGCCAGCAGCTTAATGGGAGGCACTCGGGGCCACCATAATCAGCCCCAGCATTTT.

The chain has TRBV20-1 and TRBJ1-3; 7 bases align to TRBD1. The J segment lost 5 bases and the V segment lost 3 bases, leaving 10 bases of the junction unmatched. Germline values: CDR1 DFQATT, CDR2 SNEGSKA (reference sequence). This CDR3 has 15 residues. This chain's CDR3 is CSASPDRDKRNTIYF. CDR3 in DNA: TGCAGTGCTAGTCCCGACAGGGACAAAAGAAACACCATATATTTT.

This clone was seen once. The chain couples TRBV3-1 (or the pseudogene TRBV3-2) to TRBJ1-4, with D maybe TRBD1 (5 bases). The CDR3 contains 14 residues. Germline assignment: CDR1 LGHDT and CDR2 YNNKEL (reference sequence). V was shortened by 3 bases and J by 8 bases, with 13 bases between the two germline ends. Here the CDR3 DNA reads TGTGCCAGCAGCCATCGGGACGGGGGGGAAAAACTGTTTTTT. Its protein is CASSHRDGGEKLFF.

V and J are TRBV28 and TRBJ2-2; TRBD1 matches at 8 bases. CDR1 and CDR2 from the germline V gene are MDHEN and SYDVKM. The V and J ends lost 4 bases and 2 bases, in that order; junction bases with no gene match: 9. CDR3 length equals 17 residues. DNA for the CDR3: TGTGCCAGCAGTTCCACGCCGGGACAGGTTAACACCGGGGAGCTGTTTTTT. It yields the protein CASSSTPGQVNTGELFF.

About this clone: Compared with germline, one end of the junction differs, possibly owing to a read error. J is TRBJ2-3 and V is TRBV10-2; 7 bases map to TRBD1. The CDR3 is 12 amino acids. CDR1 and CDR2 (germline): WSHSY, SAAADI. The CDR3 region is CASSPEDRIRFF. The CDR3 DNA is TGCGCCAGCAGTCCTGAGGACAGGATCCGATTTTTT.

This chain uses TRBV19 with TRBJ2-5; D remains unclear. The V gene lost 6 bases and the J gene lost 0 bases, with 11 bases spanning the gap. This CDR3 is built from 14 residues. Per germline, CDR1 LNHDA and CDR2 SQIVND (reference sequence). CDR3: CASSPTWYQETQYF. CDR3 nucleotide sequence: TGTGCCAGTAGCCCTACCTGGTACCAAGAGACCCAGTACTTC.

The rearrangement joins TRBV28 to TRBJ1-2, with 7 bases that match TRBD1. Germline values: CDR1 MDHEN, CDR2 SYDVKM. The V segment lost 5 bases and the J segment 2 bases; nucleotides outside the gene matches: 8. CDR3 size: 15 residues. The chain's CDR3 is CASSGNSGGNYGYTF. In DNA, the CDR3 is TGTGCCAGCAGTGGGAATTCAGGGGGGAACTATGGCTACACCTTC.

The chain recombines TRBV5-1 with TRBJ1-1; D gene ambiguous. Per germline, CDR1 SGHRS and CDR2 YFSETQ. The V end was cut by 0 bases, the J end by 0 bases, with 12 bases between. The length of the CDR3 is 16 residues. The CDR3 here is CASSLEGRFMNTEAFF. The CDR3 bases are TGCGCCAGCAGCTTGGAAGGGAGGTTCATGAACACTGAAGCTTTCTTT.

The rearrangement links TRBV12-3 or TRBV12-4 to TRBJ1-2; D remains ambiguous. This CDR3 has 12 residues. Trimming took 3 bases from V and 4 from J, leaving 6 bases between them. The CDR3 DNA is TGTGCCAGCAGTTTGAACAGCTATGGCTACACCTTC. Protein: CASSLNSYGYTF.

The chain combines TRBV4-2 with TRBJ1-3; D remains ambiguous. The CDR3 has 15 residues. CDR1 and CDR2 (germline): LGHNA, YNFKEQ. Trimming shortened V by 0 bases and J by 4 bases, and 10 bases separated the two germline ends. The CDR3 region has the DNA TGTGCCAGCAGCCAAGATAACAGAGTCGGAAACACCATATATTTT. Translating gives CASSQDNRVGNTIYF.

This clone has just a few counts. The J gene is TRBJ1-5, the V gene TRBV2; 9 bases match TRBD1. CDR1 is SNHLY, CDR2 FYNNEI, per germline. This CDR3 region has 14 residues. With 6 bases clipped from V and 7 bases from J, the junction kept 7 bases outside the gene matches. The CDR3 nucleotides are TGTGCCAGCAGATTCGGGGGACAGGGACAGCCCCAGCATTTT. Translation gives CASRFGGQGQPQHF.

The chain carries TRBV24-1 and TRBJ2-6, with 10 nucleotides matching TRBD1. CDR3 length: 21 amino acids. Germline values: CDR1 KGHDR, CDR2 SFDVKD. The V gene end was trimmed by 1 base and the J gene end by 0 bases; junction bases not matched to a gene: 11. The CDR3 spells CATSDLRTGGLSGSGANVLTF. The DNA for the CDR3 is TGTGCCACCAGTGATTTAAGGACAGGGGGTCTCTCAGGCTCTGGGGCCAACGTCCTGACTTTC.

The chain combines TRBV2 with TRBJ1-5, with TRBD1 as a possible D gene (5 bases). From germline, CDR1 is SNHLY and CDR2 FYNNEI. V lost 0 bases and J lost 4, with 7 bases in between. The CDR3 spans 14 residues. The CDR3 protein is CASSEATANQPQHF. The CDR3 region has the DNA TGTGCCAGCAGTGAAGCGACAGCGAATCAGCCCCAGCATTTT.

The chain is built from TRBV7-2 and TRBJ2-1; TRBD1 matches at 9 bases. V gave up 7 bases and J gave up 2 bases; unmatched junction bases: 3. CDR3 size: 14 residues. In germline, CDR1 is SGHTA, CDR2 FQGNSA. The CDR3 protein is CASNRDRAYNEQFF. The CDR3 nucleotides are TGTGCCAGCAACAGGGACAGGGCCTACAATGAGCAGTTCTTC. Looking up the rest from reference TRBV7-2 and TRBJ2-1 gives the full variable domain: GAGVSQSPSNKVTEKGKDVELRCDPISGHTALYWYRQSLGQGLEFLIYFQGNSAPDKSGLPSDRFSAERTGGSVSTLTIQRTQQEDSAVYLCASNRDRAYNEQFFGPGTRLTVL.

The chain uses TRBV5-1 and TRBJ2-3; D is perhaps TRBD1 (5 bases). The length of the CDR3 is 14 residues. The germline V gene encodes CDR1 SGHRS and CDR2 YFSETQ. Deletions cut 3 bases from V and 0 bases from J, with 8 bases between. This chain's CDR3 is CASSYSGSTDTQYF. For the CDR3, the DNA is TGCGCCAGCAGCTATTCAGGGAGCACAGATACGCAGTATTTT.

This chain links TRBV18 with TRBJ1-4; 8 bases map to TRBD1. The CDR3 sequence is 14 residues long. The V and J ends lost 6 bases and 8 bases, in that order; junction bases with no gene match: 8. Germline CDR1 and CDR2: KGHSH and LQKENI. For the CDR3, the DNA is TGTGCCAGCTCTCACGGACAGGGTGGAGAAAAACTGTTTTTT. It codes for CASSHGQGGEKLFF.

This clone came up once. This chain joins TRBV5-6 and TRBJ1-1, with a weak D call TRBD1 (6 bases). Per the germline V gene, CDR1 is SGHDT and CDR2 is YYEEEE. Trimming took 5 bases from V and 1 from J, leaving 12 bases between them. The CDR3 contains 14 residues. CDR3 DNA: TGTGCCAGCAGAAACAGGGTACAGAACACTGAAGCTTTCTTT. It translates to CASRNRVQNTEAFF.

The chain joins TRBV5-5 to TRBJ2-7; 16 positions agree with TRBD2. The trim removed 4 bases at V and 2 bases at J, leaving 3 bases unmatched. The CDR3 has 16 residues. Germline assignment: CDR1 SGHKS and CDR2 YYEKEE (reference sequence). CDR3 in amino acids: CASSPGLAGGPYEQYV. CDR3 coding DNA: TGTGCCAGCAGCCCGGGACTAGCGGGGGGGCCCTACGAGCAGTACGTC.

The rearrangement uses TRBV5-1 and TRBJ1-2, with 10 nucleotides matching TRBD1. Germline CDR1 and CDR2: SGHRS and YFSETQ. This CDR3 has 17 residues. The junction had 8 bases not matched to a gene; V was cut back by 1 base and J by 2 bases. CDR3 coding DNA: TGCGCCAGCAGCTTGTCGACAGGGGGCGCGGTAAACTATGGCTACACCTTC. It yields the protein CASSLSTGGAVNYGYTF.

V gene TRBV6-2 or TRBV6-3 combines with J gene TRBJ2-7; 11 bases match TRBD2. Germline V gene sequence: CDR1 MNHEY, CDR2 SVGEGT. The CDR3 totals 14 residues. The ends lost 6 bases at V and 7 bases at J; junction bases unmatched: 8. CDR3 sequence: CASSRLAGLGEQYV. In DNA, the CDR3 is TGTGCCAGCAGCCGACTAGCGGGGCTGGGGGAGCAGTACGTC.

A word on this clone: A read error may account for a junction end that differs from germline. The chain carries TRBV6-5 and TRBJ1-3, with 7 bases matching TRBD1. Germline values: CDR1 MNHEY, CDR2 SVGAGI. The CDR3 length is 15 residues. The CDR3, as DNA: TGTGCCAGCAGTTACTCGAGATATAATTGGGGACAGCTTTTTTTT. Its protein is CASSYSRYNWGQLFF.

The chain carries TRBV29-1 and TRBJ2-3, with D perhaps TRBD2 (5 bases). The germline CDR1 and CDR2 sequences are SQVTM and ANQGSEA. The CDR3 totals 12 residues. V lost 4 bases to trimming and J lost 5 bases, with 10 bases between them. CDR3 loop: CSVGGREDTQYF. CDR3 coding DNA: TGCAGCGTTGGAGGGCGAGAAGATACGCAGTATTTT.

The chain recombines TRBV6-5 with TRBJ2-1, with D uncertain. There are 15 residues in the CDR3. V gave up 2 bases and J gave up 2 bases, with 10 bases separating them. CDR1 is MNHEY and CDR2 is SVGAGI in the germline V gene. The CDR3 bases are TGTGCCAGCAGTTACGGCCTTCCCGCCTACAATGAGCAGTTCTTC. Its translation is CASSYGLPAYNEQFF.

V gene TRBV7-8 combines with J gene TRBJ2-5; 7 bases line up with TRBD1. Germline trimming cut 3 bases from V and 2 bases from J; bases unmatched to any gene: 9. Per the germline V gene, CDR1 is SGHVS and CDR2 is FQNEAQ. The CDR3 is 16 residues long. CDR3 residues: CASSFRTGISQETQYF. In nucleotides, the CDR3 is TGTGCCAGCAGCTTCCGGACAGGCATCTCACAAGAGACCCAGTACTTC. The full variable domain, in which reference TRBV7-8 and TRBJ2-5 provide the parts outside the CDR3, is GAGVSQSPRYKVAKRGQDVALRCDPISGHVSLFWYQQALGQGPEFLTYFQNEAQLDKSGLPSDRFFAERPEGSVSTLKIQRTQQEDSAVYLCASSFRTGISQETQYFGPGTRLLVL.